Listed below are T cell receptor beta chains from one sample, sequenced in a study of OX40 agonist ivuxolimab in advanced cancers. The repertoire was sequenced with immunoSEQ multiplex PCR; TCRdb's copy has only in-frame clones and lacks some. The repertoire consists of roughly 80,000 clones, with more than 85% occurring once and the leading ten covering approximately 0.7%. Sequences were derived from CD4+ or CD8+ T cells sorted from blood, sampled in a trial of the OX40 agonist ivuxolimab. Source of these receptors: an adult with an advanced solid tumor such as melanoma, head and neck, liver or kidney cancer. CDR3s include the opening cysteine and the closing phenylalanine or tryptophan. The D gene is left open where the match is weak. Some rows mark clone size as missing; the rest say once, few, many or name a class of expanded clone.

>NA|NA|TRBJ2-1|TRBV5-4
TGTGCCAGCAGCTCCCGGGACGCCTACAATGAGCAGTTCTTC
CASSSRDAYNEQFF
>few|NA|TRBJ1-1|TRBV7-2
TGTGCCATTGCGGGGGGCGCGGGGACTGAAGCTTTCTTT
CAIAGGAGTEAFF
>NA|NA|TRBJ1-1|TRBV21-1
TGTGCCAGCAGCCTCGAGGGAAGCACTGAAGCTTTCTTT
CASSLEGSTEAFF
>NA|NA|TRBJ2-7|TRBV7-6
TGTGCCAGCAGCTTAGGCAGCGGTACCTACGAGCAGTACTTC
CASSLGSGTYEQYF
>few|NA|TRBJ2-2|TRBV4-3
TGCGCCAGCAGCCAAGACCCTCCTAGCTCCGGCGGGACCGGGGAGCTGTTTTTT
CASSQDPPSSGGTGELFF
>NA|NA|TRBJ2-5|TRBV6-6
TGTGCCAGCAGTTACGATAGGGGTGAAGAGACCCAGTACTTC
CASSYDRGEETQYF
>NA|TRBD1|TRBJ2-2|TRBV6-1
TGTGCCAGCAGGGCCGGGACAGGGGGCACCGGGGAGCTGTTTTTT
CASRAGTGGTGELFF
>NA|NA|TRBJ2-3|TRBV23-1
TGCGCCAGCAGTCAATCGACCCTAGATGGCACAGATACGCAGTATTTT
CASSQSTLDGTDTQYF
>NA|NA|TRBJ2-7|TRBV5-1
TGCGCCAGCAGCGCACAGGGAGGAAAGCACGAGCAGTACTTC
CASSAQGGKHEQYF
>once|TRBD1|TRBJ1-2|TRBV28
TGTGCCAGCAAGCGACAGGGCTATGGCTACACCTTC
CASKRQGYGYTF
>NA|TRBD1|TRBJ2-2|TRBV5-1
TGCGCCAGCAGCTTGGCTGGGACAGGGGGCGGCACCGGGGAGCTGTTTTTT
CASSLAGTGGGTGELFF
>NA|NA|TRBJ2-3|TRBV4-2
TGTGCCAGCAGCCCCGATGTCAGAATTGGAGATACGCAGTATTTT
CASSPDVRIGDTQYF
>NA|NA|TRBJ2-5|TRBV7-2
TGTGCCAGCAGCTTAGCGCCTTGGGGCGCGGGGGAGACCCAGTACTTC
CASSLAPWGAGETQYF